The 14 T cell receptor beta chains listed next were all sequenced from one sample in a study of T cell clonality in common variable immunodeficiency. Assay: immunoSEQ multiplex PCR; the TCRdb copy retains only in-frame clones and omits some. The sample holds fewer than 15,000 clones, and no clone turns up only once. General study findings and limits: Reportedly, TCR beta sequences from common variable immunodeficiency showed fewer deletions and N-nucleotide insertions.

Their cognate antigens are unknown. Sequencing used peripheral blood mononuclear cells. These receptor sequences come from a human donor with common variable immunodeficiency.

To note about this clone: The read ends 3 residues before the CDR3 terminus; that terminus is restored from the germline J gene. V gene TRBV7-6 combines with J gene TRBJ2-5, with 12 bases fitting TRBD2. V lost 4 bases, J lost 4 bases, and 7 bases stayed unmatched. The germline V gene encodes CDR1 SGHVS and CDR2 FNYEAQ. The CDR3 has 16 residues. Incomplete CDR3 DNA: TGTGCCAGCAGCTCGCCGACTAGCGGGGGCCGAGAGACC. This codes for CASSSPTSGGRET. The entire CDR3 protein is CASSSPTSGGRETQYF.

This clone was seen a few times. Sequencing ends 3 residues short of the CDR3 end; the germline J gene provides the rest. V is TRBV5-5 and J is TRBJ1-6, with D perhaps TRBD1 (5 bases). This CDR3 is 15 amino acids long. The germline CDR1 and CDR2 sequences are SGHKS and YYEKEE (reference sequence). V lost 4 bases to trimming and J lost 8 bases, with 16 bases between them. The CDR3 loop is CASSTTRGLDSPLHF. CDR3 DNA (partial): TGTGCCAGCAGCACGACGCGGGGGTTGGATTCACCC.

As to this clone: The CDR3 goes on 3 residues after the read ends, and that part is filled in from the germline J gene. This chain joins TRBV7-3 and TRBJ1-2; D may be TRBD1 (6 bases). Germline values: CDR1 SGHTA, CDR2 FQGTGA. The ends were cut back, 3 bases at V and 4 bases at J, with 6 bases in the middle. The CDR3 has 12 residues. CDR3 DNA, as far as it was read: TGTGCCAGCAGCTTGACAGGCTATGGC. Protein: CASSLTGYG. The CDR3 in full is CASSLTGYGYTF.

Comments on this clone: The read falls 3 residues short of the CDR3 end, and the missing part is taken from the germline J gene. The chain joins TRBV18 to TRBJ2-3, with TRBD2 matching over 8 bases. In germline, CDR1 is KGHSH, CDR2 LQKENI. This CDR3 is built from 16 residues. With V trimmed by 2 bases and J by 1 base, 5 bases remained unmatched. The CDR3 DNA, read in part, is TGTGCCAGCTCACCAGGGCTGCGGGGGGGCACAGATACG. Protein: CASSPGLRGGTDT. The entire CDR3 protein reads CASSPGLRGGTDTQYF.

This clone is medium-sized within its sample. CDR3 in amino acids: CASSDQGENYGYTF. The CDR3 DNA, read in part, is TGTGCCAGCAGTGACCAGGGGGAAAACTATGGC. V and J are TRBV2 and TRBJ1-2; 7 bases align to TRBD1. The read terminates 3 residues before the CDR3 end, so the remaining end is supplied by the germline J gene. CDR1 SNHLY and CDR2 FYNNEI come from the germline V gene. Germline trimming cut 3 bases from V and 2 bases from J; bases unmatched to any gene: 3. This CDR3 spans 14 amino acids.

This chain's CDR3 is CAWSVGQGKSPLHF. The DNA read from the CDR3 is TGTGCCTGGAGTGTGGGGCAGGGGAAATCACCC. The V call is TRBV30, the J call TRBJ1-6, with D tentatively TRBD1 (6 bases). Sequencing ends 3 residues short of the CDR3 end; the germline J gene provides the rest. The CDR3 loop spans 14 amino acids. Germline assignment: CDR1 GTSNPN and CDR2 SVGIG (reference sequence). V shed 0 bases and J shed 10 bases, with 13 bases lying between them.

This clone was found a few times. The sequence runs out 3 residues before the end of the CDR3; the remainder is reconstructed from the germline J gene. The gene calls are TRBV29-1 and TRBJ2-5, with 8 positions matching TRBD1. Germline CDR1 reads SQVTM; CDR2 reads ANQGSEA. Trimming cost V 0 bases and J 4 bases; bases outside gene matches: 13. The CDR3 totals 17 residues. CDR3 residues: CSVEERVRQGAGETQYF. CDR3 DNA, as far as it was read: TGCAGCGTTGAAGAGCGCGTTAGGCAGGGGGCAGGAGAGACC.

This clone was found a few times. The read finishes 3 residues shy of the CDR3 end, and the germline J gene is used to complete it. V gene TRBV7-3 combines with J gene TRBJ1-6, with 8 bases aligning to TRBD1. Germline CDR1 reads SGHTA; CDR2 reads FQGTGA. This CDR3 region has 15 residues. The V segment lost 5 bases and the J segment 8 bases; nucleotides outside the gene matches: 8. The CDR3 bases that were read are TGTGCCAGCAGCCCACAGGGGGGAAAGGATTCACCC. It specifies CASSPQGGKDSP. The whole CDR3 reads CASSPQGGKDSPLHF.

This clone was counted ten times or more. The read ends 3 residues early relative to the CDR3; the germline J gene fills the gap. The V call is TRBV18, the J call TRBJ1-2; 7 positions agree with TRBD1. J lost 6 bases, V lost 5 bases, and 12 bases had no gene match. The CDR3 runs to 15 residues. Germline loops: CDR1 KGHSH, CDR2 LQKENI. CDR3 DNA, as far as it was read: TGTGCCAGCTCATGGGACAGCGGAAAGACTGATGGC. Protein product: CASSWDSGKTDG. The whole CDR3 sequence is CASSWDSGKTDGYTF.

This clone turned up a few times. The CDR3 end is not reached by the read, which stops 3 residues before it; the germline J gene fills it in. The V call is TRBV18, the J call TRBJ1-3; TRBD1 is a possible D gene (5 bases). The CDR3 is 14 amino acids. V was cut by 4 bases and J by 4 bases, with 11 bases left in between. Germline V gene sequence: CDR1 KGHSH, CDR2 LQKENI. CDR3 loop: CASSLDSWGNTIYF. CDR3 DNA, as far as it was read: TGTGCCAGCTCACTTGACAGTTGGGGAAACACC.

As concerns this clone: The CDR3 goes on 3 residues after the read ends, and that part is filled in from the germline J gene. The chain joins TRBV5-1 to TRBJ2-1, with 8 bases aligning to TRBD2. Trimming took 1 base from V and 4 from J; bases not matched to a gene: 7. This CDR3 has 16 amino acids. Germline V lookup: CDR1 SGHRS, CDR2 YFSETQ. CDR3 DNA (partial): TGCGCCAGCAGCTTGTTAGCGGGGAAGGGTTACAATGAG. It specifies CASSLLAGKGYNE. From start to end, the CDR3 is CASSLLAGKGYNEQFF.

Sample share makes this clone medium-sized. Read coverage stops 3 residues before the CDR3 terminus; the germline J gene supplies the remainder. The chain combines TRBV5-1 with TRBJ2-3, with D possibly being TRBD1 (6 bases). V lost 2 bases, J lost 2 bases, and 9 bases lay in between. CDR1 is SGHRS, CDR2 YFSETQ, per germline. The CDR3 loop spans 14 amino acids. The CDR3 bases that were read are TGCGCCAGCAGCTTAGGACAGCACACAGATACG. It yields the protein CASSLGQHTDT. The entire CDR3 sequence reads CASSLGQHTDTQYF.

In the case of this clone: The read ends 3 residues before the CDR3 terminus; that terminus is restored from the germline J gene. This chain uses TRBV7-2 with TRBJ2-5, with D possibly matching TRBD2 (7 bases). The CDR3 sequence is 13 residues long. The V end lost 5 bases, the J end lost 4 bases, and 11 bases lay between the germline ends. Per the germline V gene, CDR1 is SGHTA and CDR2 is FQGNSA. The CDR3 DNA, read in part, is TGTGCCAGCAGCCGGGGGGCCGCAGAGACC. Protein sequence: CASSRGAAET. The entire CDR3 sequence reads CASSRGAAETQYF.

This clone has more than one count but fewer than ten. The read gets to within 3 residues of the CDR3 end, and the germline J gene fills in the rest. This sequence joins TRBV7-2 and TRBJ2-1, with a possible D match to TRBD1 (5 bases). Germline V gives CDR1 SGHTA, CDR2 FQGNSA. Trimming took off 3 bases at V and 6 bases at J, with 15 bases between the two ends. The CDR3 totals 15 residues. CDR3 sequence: CASSFRTRQFNEQFF. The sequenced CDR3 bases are TGTGCCAGCAGCTTCAGGACAAGACAATTCAATGAG.